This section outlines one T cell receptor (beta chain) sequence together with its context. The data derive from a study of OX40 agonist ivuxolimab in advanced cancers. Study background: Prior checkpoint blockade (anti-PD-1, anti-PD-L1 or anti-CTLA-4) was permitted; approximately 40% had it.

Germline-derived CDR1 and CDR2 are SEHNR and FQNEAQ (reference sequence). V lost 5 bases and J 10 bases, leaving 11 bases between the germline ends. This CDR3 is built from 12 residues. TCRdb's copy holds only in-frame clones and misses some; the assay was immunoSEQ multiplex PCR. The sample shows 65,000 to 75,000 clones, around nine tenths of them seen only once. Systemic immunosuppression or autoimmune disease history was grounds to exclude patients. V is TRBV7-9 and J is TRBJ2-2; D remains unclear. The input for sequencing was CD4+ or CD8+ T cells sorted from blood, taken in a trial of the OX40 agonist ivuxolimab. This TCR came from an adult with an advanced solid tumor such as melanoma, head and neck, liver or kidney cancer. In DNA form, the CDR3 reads TGTGCCAGCAGCCCCGGAACGCTGGAGCTGTTTTTT. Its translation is CASSPGTLELFF.